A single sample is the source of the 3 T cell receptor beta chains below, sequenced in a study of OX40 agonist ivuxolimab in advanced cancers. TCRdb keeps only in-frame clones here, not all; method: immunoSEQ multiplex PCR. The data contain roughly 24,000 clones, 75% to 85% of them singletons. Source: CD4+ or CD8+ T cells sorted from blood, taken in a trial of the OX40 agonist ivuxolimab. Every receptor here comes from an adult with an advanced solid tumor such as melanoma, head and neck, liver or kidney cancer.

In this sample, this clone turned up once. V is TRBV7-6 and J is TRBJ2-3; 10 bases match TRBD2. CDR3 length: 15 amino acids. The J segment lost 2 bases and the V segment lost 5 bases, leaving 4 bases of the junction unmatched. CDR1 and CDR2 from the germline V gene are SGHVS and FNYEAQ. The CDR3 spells CASSELAGNTDTQYF. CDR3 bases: TGTGCCAGCAGCGAACTAGCGGGGAACACAGATACGCAGTATTTT.

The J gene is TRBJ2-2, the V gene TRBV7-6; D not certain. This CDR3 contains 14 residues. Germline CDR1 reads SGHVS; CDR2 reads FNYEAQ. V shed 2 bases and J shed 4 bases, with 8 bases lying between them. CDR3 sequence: CASSLPHGTGELFF. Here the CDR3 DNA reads TGTGCCAGCAGCTTACCTCACGGCACCGGGGAGCTGTTTTTT.

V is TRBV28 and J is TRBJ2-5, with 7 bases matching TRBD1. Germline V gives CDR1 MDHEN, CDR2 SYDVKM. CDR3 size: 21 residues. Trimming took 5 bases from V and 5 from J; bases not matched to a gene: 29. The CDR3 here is CASSTDMQQGRGVALRETQYF. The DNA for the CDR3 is TGTGCCAGCAGTACCGACATGCAACAGGGGAGAGGGGTGGCTCTTCGGGAGACCCAGTACTTC.